This T cell receptor (beta chain) is from a study of T cell repertoires in cytomegalovirus infection. At the level of the study: Both CMV infection and a matching HLA type were indicated by public TCR beta signatures. The study's findings and limits: The response measured ex vivo was dominated by TCR beta clonotypes (HLA-C-restricted and CMV-specific). There were carriers of CMV plus the relevant HLA, and cumulative public TCR beta family frequency identified them.

The germline V gene has CDR1 LNHNV and CDR2 YYDKDF (reference sequence). With V trimmed by 4 bases and J by 5 bases, 7 bases remained unmatched. The CDR3 loop spans 16 amino acids. This clonotype has more than one count but fewer than ten. Antigen: not known. TCRdb recomputed calls from the reads with MiXCR, one row per CDR3 protein. The sample lists around 130,000 distinct CDR3 sequences, more than 20% occurring once. The sample taken for sequencing was PBMCs, sequenced either directly or after in vitro stimulation (not recorded which). V and J are TRBV15 and TRBJ1-6, with 8 bases lining up with TRBD1. The sequence was collected from a human donor in good health (CMV status not recorded). Some clones in this sample may be carry-over from other donors' samples. The CDR3 region is CATSNPGQGDNSPLHF. CDR3 nucleotide sequence: TGTGCCACCAGCAACCCAGGACAGGGTGATAATTCACCCCTCCACTTT. Supplemented by reference TRBV15 and TRBJ1-6, the full variable domain reads DAMVIQNPRYQVTQFGKPVTLSCSQTLNHNVMYWYQQKSSQAPKLLFHYYDKDFNNEADTPDNFQSRRPNTSFCFLDIRSPGLGDTAMYLCATSNPGQGDNSPLHFGNGTRLTVT.